A few counts support the clone carrying this T cell receptor beta chain. Antigen: not known. Regarding treatment: oral pan-JAK inhibitor, 5-10 mg twice daily. Alopecia areata patients provided lesional scalp punch biopsies and peripheral blood. These data are taken from a study of CD8+ T cells in alopecia areata. At the level of the study: A 6-month period off drug followed tofacitinib, which lasted 6 to 18 months. Notes on the study in general: Scalp data also include sequences from resident alphabeta T cells of normal skin. Clonality in the scalp and expanded CD8+ clones ranked among the top 100 were significantly decreased by tofacitinib.

RNA, once extracted, was reverse transcribed into cDNA for use as the sequencing template. The method was immunoSEQ multiplex PCR; TCRdb's version includes in-frame clones alone and lacks a portion of them. The sample records some 180,000 clones, less than 70% being singletons. The CDR3 sequence is 12 residues long. The germline V gene encodes CDR1 SQVTM and CDR2 ANQGSEA. Trimming removed 5 bases at V and 3 bases at J, with 10 bases between. The sample was CD8+ T cells sorted from blood, taken at week 24, from a patient treated with tofacitinib. The chain combines TRBV29-1 with TRBJ1-2; D not resolved. The sequence was collected from a human donor with alopecia areata. CDR3 region: CSVRRGDYGYTF. CDR3 nucleotide sequence: TGCAGCGTTCGGCGAGGAGACTATGGCTACACCTTC.